Given below is one T cell receptor (beta chain) in context. What it binds is not known. The data stem from a study of cytomegalovirus exposure and HLA in healthy donors. Points from the study as a whole: In vitro experiments confirmed that three CMV-associated chains were specific for CMV antigens. Only CMV serostatus was available as immune exposure information. A later analysis associated 16,951 TCR beta sequences with HLA alleles at a 0.05 false discovery rate.

The ends lost 4 bases at V and 2 bases at J; junction bases unmatched: 5. This CDR3 region has 14 residues. The germline V gene encodes CDR1 SGHRS and CDR2 YFSETQ. The PCR had 60 Vbeta and 13 Jbeta primers. TCRdb's table, derived via immunoSEQ multiplex PCR, lists solely in-frame clones and lacks some. This sample's table reports 150,000 or so clones. The sequenced sample consisted of PBMCs. The J gene is TRBJ1-2, the V gene TRBV5-1, with 7 bases aligning to TRBD1. The receptor comes from a woman younger than 30 in good health and CMV-seronegative. CDR3 nucleotide sequence: TGCGCCAGCAGCCCGACAGGGAACAACTATGGCTACACCTTC. This sequence encodes CASSPTGNNYGYTF.